Each of the 5 T cell receptor beta chains below was sequenced from the same sample in a study of early T cells in non-severe SARS-CoV-2 infection. From the 5' RACE reads, TCRdb called clonotypes with MiXCR, one entry per CDR3 protein. The sample lists tens of thousands of distinct CDR3 sequences; around 9.3% were seen once. This specimen was whole blood, taken at baseline. These receptors all come from an adult who was a healthcare worker with PCR-confirmed SARS-CoV-2 infection or an uninfected control (not recorded which).

This clonotype was observed a handful of times. This CDR3 is CSARDPLGAGLAGAETQYF. The CDR3 coding sequence is TGCAGTGCTAGAGATCCTCTGGGGGCAGGACTAGCGGGAGCAGAGACCCAGTACTTC. The chain joins TRBV20-1 to TRBJ2-5; 13 nucleotides align to TRBD2. This CDR3 has 19 residues. CDR1 and CDR2 from the germline V gene are DFQATT and SNEGSKA (reference sequence). After removal of 0 bases from V and 4 bases from J, the junction contained 14 bases not matched to a gene.

This clonotype was detected ten times or more. The J gene is TRBJ2-1, the V gene TRBV7-9; perhaps TRBD2 as D (6 bases). This CDR3 has 11 amino acids. Between the trimmed V and J ends, which lost 6 bases and 14 bases, there was a span of 14 bases. Germline V gives CDR1 SEHNR, CDR2 FQNEAQ (reference sequence). The CDR3 DNA sequence: TGTGCCAGCAGGCTCCGGGACTCGGAGTTCTTC. Translation gives CASRLRDSEFF.

The chain joins TRBV7-9 to TRBJ2-7; TRBD1 or TRBD2 may be the D gene (6 bases each). This CDR3 has 14 residues. Germline V gives CDR1 SEHNR, CDR2 FQNEAQ (reference sequence). Trimming took 5 bases from V and 0 from J, leaving 11 bases between them. The DNA of the CDR3 is TGTGCCAGCAGCCGCGGGACAACCTCCTACGAGCAGTACTTC. It yields the protein CASSRGTTSYEQYF.

Many counts were recorded for this clonotype. The J gene is TRBJ1-2, the V gene TRBV20-1; 11 bases are shared with TRBD1. CDR3 size: 13 residues. Germline V gene lookup returns CDR1 DFQATT and CDR2 SNEGSKA (reference sequence). Trimming at V came to 6 bases and at J to 5 bases, leaving 5 bases not matched to a gene. CDR3 protein: CSAKDRGLYGYTF. DNA for the CDR3: TGCAGTGCCAAGGACAGGGGGCTTTATGGCTACACCTTC.

The chain links TRBV11-2 to TRBJ1-1, with 7 bases matching TRBD1. CDR3 length: 16 amino acids. Unmatched junction bases numbered 8, after V lost 0 bases and J lost 4 bases. Germline V gives CDR1 SGHAT, CDR2 FQNNGV. DNA of the CDR3: TGTGCCAGCAGCTTAGATGCTGCGGCAGGGGGCACTGAAGCTTTCTTT. Residues: CASSLDAAAGGTEAFF.